The 21 T cell receptor beta chains below all came from one sample that was sequenced in a study of CD8 T cells in ankylosing spondylitis. TCRdb ran MiXCR on the 5' RACE reads and lists one entry per CDR3 protein. The sample lists approximately 300,000 distinct CDR3 sequences, around 19% seen once, with about 8% in the top ten. The specimen was blood, either unsorted or a sorted T cell fraction (not recorded which). The receptors derive from a male donor with ankylosing spondylitis or in good health (not recorded which).

This clonotype was seen only once. V is TRBV3-1 and J is TRBJ2-3; D ambiguous. The CDR3 loop spans 16 amino acids. V shed 0 bases and J shed 1 base, with 11 bases lying between them. Germline CDR1 reads LGHDT; CDR2 reads YNNKEL (reference sequence). Here the CDR3 reads CASSQDRPVGTDTQYF. Written as DNA, the CDR3 is TGTGCCAGCAGCCAAGATCGGCCAGTTGGCACAGATACGCAGTATTTT.

There are a few counts of this clonotype. The chain recombines TRBV6-1 with TRBJ1-2, with D possibly being TRBD1 (5 bases). This CDR3 contains 17 residues. V lost 6 bases and J lost 4, with 24 bases in between. Germline-derived CDR1 and CDR2 are MNHNS and SASEGT. The CDR3 sequence is CASRVRPQGGGTYGYTF. The CDR3 bases are TGTGCCAGCAGAGTCCGGCCCCAGGGTGGGGGGACCTATGGCTACACCTTC.

The chain carries TRBV4-2 and TRBJ1-4; D not certain. Trimming stripped 4 bases from V and 7 bases from J, with 10 bases between. This CDR3 comprises 13 residues. Germline V gene lookup returns CDR1 LGHNA and CDR2 YNFKEQ. CDR3 sequence: CASSLDRGEKLFF. The CDR3 bases are TGTGCCAGCAGCCTCGACCGAGGTGAAAAACTGTTTTTT.

This clonotype was counted ten times or more. The chain joins TRBV7-3 to TRBJ2-3; TRBD2 is a possible D gene (6 bases). Between the trimmed V and J ends, which lost 5 bases and 6 bases, there was a span of 18 bases. Germline V lookup: CDR1 SGHTA, CDR2 FQGTGA. The CDR3 is 15 amino acids. This chain's CDR3 is CASSPGLGHRDTQYF. CDR3 coding DNA: TGTGCCAGCAGCCCGGGACTGGGCCACAGGGATACGCAGTATTTT.

In its sample, this clonotype was seen a few times. The chain links TRBV7-2 to TRBJ2-3; D gene unclear. There are 12 residues in the CDR3. V was shortened by 5 bases and J by 6 bases, with 9 bases between the two germline ends. Germline assignment: CDR1 SGHTA and CDR2 FQGNSA. The CDR3 nucleotides read TGTGCCAGCAGCCGGTACCGCGATACGCAGTATTTT. Amino acids: CASSRYRDTQYF. Variable domain in full (rest from reference TRBV7-2 and TRBJ2-3): GAGVSQSPSNKVTEKGKDVELRCDPISGHTALYWYRQSLGQGLEFLIYFQGNSAPDKSGLPSDRFSAERTGGSVSTLTIQRTQQEDSAVYLCASSRYRDTQYFGPGTRLTVL.

V gene TRBV12-3 or TRBV12-4 combines with J gene TRBJ1-5; 9 bases are a match to TRBD1. The CDR3 has 15 residues. V shed 5 bases and J 1 base; nucleotides not matched to a gene: 3. DNA for the CDR3: TGTGCCAGCAGTCGGGGGACAGGGAGCAATCAGCCCCAGCATTTT. It codes for CASSRGTGSNQPQHF.

V gene TRBV5-1 combines with J gene TRBJ2-3, with 12 bases matching TRBD2. V dropped 4 bases and J dropped 4; count of bases not matched to a gene: 7. Germline CDR1 SGHRS, CDR2 YFSETQ. This CDR3 has 16 residues. The CDR3 is CASSTRLAGEADTQYF. Here the CDR3 DNA reads TGCGCCAGCAGCACTAGACTAGCGGGGGAGGCAGATACGCAGTATTTT.

This clonotype was observed many times. The rearrangement links TRBV12-3 or TRBV12-4 to TRBJ2-2, with D perhaps matching TRBD1 (5 bases). The CDR3 totals 15 residues. Deletions cut 3 bases from V and 4 bases from J, with 12 bases between. CDR3 DNA: TGTGCCAGCAGTTTCGGCCAGGGTGGCACCGGGGAGCTGTTTTTT. Translating gives CASSFGQGGTGELFF.

The V call is TRBV20-1, the J call TRBJ2-5; the match to TRBD2 covers 11 bases. Germline lookup yields CDR1 DFQATT and CDR2 SNEGSKA (reference sequence). This CDR3 is built from 16 residues. Trimming took 3 bases from V and 5 from J; bases not matched to a gene: 11. CDR3: CSASYGTSGWQETQYF. The CDR3 bases are TGCAGTGCTAGTTACGGGACTAGCGGATGGCAGGAGACCCAGTACTTC.

This clonotype has at least ten counts. V gene TRBV5-1 combines with J gene TRBJ2-5; D might be TRBD2 (6 bases). From germline, CDR1 is SGHRS and CDR2 YFSETQ. Deletions cut 3 bases from V and 1 base from J, with 7 bases between. The CDR3 is 13 amino acids. Written as DNA, the CDR3 is TGCGCCAGCAGCTCGGGACTCCAAGAGACCCAGTACTTC. It codes for CASSSGLQETQYF. Drawing the rest from reference TRBV5-1 and TRBJ2-5, the complete variable domain is KAGVTQTPRYLIKTRGQQVTLSCSPISGHRSVSWYQQTPGQGLQFLFEYFSETQRNKGNFPGRFSGRQFSNSRSEMNVSTLELGDSALYLCASSSGLQETQYFGPGTRLLVL.

This clonotype was found a few times. CDR3 region: CASSQGFNQPQHF. As DNA, the CDR3 is TGTGCCAGCAGCCAGGGTTTTAATCAGCCCCAGCATTTT. The chain employs TRBV9 and TRBJ1-5; TRBD1 is a possible D gene (5 bases). CDR3 length equals 13 residues. Trimming cost V 4 bases and J 4 bases, with 9 bases left between them. The germline V gene has CDR1 SGDLS and CDR2 YYNGEE.

This clonotype was counted between two and nine times. V is TRBV20-1 and J is TRBJ1-2; D perhaps matches TRBD1 (6 bases). The CDR3 is 15 amino acids. CDR1 and CDR2 from the germline V gene are DFQATT and SNEGSKA (reference sequence). V was clipped by 0 bases and J by 2 bases, with 13 bases between them. CDR3 in DNA: TGCAGTGCTAGAGATTCAGGGGAGGGCAACTATGGCTACACCTTC. This codes for CSARDSGEGNYGYTF.

In its sample, this clonotype was seen many times. V is TRBV5-5 and J is TRBJ2-3; 10 bases are a match to TRBD2. After removal of 1 base from V and 1 base from J, the junction contained 3 bases not matched to a gene. This CDR3 comprises 16 residues. Germline assignment: CDR1 SGHKS and CDR2 YYEKEE (reference sequence). CDR3 in amino acids: CASSLRLAGGTDTQYF. In nucleotides, the CDR3 is TGTGCCAGCAGCTTGCGGCTAGCGGGGGGCACAGATACGCAGTATTTT.

This clonotype was seen many times. The CDR3 coding sequence is TGCAGCGTTGCCTACTCCCCCGAATGGATAAGCACTGAAGCTTTCTTT. This gives the protein CSVAYSPEWISTEAFF. V is TRBV29-1 and J is TRBJ1-1; D not resolved. This CDR3 comprises 16 residues. V was clipped by 4 bases and J by 4 bases, with 22 bases between them. Germline V lookup: CDR1 SQVTM, CDR2 ANQGSEA.

This sequence joins TRBV12-3 or TRBV12-4 and TRBJ1-2; D gene ambiguous. This CDR3 spans 14 amino acids. Trimming left V 7 bases short and J 4 bases short, with 16 bases between. The CDR3 bases are TGTGCCAGCACCCTGAGGGCCTTGGGCTATGGCTACACCTTC. It translates to CASTLRALGYGYTF.

The V and J genes are TRBV12-3 or TRBV12-4 and TRBJ1-1; 10 bases align to TRBD1. V was clipped by 5 bases and J by 5 bases; unmatched bases: 8. The length of the CDR3 is 15 residues. The CDR3 loop is CASSPWGTGVTEAFF. CDR3 in DNA: TGTGCCAGCAGTCCTTGGGGGACAGGGGTTACTGAAGCTTTCTTT.

Only a few counts were recorded for this clonotype. J is TRBJ2-3 and V is TRBV20-1, with 7 nucleotides matching TRBD1. Germline assignment: CDR1 DFQATT and CDR2 SNEGSKA (reference sequence). Trimming removed 4 bases from V and 1 base from J; junction bases left unmatched: 2. The CDR3 consists of 13 residues. The CDR3, as DNA: TGCAGTGCTAAGGGGGCCGGCACAGATACGCAGTATTTT. This translates into CSAKGAGTDTQYF.

V usage is TRBV5-4 and J usage is TRBJ2-3; tentatively, D is TRBD2 (5 bases). Germline values: CDR1 SGHNT, CDR2 YYREEE (reference sequence). The V gene lost 1 base and the J gene lost 1 base, with 13 bases spanning the gap. This CDR3 has 16 residues. CDR3 loop: CASSLPASFGTDTQYF. The CDR3 DNA sequence: TGTGCCAGCAGCTTGCCCGCTAGCTTTGGCACAGATACGCAGTATTTT.

This clonotype turned up a few times. This sequence joins TRBV6-5 and TRBJ2-3, with no clear D. V was cut by 1 base and J by 3 bases, with 8 bases left in between. This CDR3 region has 14 residues. Germline CDR1 MNHEY, CDR2 SVGAGI. CDR3 coding DNA: TGTGCCAGCAGTTACTTCCCTACGACAGATACGCAGTATTTT. Protein: CASSYFPTTDTQYF.

The chain is built from TRBV18 and TRBJ2-5, with no clear D. The CDR3 contains 14 residues. CDR1 KGHSH and CDR2 LQKENI come from the germline V gene. The ends were cut back, 1 base at V and 4 bases at J, with 10 bases in the middle. This CDR3 reads CASSPLPGPETQYF. The CDR3 bases are TGTGCCAGCTCACCACTTCCGGGCCCAGAGACCCAGTACTTC.

The J gene is TRBJ2-2, the V gene TRBV5-1, with TRBD1 matching over 8 bases. The germline CDR1 and CDR2 sequences are SGHRS and YFSETQ. This CDR3 is built from 15 residues. The ends lost 4 bases at V and 1 base at J; junction bases unmatched: 3. This CDR3 is CASSQGAGNTGELFF. The CDR3 bases are TGCGCCAGCAGCCAGGGGGCAGGGAACACCGGGGAGCTGTTTTTT.